This T cell receptor (beta chain) was retrieved from a study of blood T cells in healthy people across ages. Germline loops: CDR1 DFQATT, CDR2 SNEGSKA (reference sequence). The CDR3 has 16 amino acids. Trimming stripped 0 bases from V and 4 bases from J, with 19 bases between. This clonotype showed up just a few times. The second PCR ran about 6 to 12 cycles with a sample-barcoded 5' primer and J-beta primers. From the 5' RACE reads, TCRdb called clonotypes with MiXCR, one entry per CDR3 protein. This sample has some 900,000 distinct CDR3 sequences, with 40% to 60% found just once. This clonotype was obtained from a man in his thirties or forties in good health. The rearrangement joins TRBV20-1 to TRBJ2-7; a possible D gene is TRBD1 (5 bases). The sample consisted of blood. This CDR3 is CSARDDRQHLQYEQYF. Here the CDR3 DNA reads TGCAGTGCTAGAGATGACAGACAGCATCTTCAGTACGAGCAGTACTTC.